One sample yielded the 30 T cell receptor beta chains listed below, sequenced in a study of CD8 T cells in Susac syndrome. Reverse transcription of 0.5 to 1 ug RNA was performed with random hexamers. TCRdb passed the immunoSEQ multiplex PCR reads through MiXCR, listing each CDR3 protein once. The sample carries about 190,000 distinct CDR3 sequences, approximately 96% recorded once. Sequencing was performed on CD4+ T cells from PBMCs. The origin of the receptors is a human donor with Susac syndrome.

This chain joins TRBV11-1 and TRBJ1-1; a weak D match, TRBD1 (6 bases). The germline V gene encodes CDR1 SGHAT and CDR2 FQDESV (reference sequence). Trimming removed 8 bases at V and 6 bases at J, with 19 bases between. The CDR3 is 14 amino acids. CDR3 DNA: TGTGCCAGCGCACGACCACAACAGGGACCTGAAGCTTTCTTT. Translation gives CASARPQQGPEAFF.

The rearrangement uses TRBV12-3 or TRBV12-4 and TRBJ1-2; D gene uncertain. Trimming cost V 2 bases and J 2 bases, with 12 bases left between them. CDR3 length equals 15 residues. In DNA form, the CDR3 reads TGTGCCAGCAGTTTATCCTCTCCCCTAAACTATGGCTACACCTTC. This codes for CASSLSSPLNYGYTF.

V is TRBV29-1 and J is TRBJ2-1; no definite D call. With 2 bases removed from V and 12 bases from J, the gap between germline ends came to 14 bases. This CDR3 comprises 12 residues. Germline assignment: CDR1 SQVTM and CDR2 ANQGSEA. CDR3 in DNA: TGCAGCGTTGAAAGTCAGCCGCCCGGGCAGTTCTTC. This translates into CSVESQPPGQFF.

The V gene is TRBV7-9, the J gene TRBJ2-2; D not resolved. The germline CDR1 and CDR2 sequences are SEHNR and FQNEAQ (reference sequence). CDR3 length equals 13 residues. Trimming cost V 2 bases and J 6 bases, with 7 bases left between them. This CDR3 is CASSLLGSGELFF. CDR3 nucleotides: TGTGCCAGCAGCTTATTAGGGTCCGGGGAGCTGTTTTTT. Looking up the rest from reference TRBV7-9 and TRBJ2-2 gives the full variable domain: DTGVSQNPRHKITKRGQNVTFRCDPISEHNRLYWYRQTLGQGPEFLTYFQNEAQLEKSRLLSDRFSAERPKGSFSTLEIQRTEQGDSAMYLCASSLLGSGELFFGEGSRLTVL.

The rearrangement uses TRBV10-3 and TRBJ2-7; the D is unclear. This CDR3 is built from 13 residues. Germline V gene lookup returns CDR1 ENHRY and CDR2 SYGVKD. V was cut by 7 bases and J by 0 bases, with 10 bases left in between. The CDR3 reads CAITSGISYEQYF. In DNA form, the CDR3 reads TGTGCCATCACGTCAGGCATCTCCTACGAGCAGTACTTC.

The CDR3 spells CASSLDRPGANVLTF. The CDR3 DNA reads as TGTGCCAGCAGCTTGGATCGACCCGGGGCCAACGTCCTGACTTTC. The J gene is TRBJ2-6, the V gene TRBV5-4; no firm D call. The V and J ends lost 0 bases and 4 bases respectively, with 8 bases between them. CDR1 is SGHNT and CDR2 is YYREEE in the germline V gene (reference sequence). The CDR3 consists of 15 residues.

V gene TRBV30 combines with J gene TRBJ1-5, with D perhaps TRBD1 (6 bases). V shed 3 bases and J shed 5 bases, with 11 bases lying between them. This CDR3 has 13 residues. CDR1 is GTSNPN, CDR2 SVGIG, per germline (reference sequence). CDR3 in amino acids: CAWSRGRDQPQHF. The CDR3 coding sequence is TGTGCCTGGAGCAGGGGACGCGATCAGCCCCAGCATTTT.

The chain uses TRBV29-1 and TRBJ2-7; D unclear. V was pared by 6 bases and J by 6 bases, with 18 bases between. The V gene's germline CDR1 is SQVTM and CDR2 ANQGSEA. CDR3 size: 13 residues. The CDR3 sequence: CSVAMAPKGEQYF. The CDR3, as DNA: TGCAGCGTCGCCATGGCCCCTAAGGGCGAGCAGTACTTC.

The chain combines TRBV5-6 with TRBJ2-7, with a possible D match to TRBD1 (5 bases). CDR3 length equals 14 residues. Trimming cost V 2 bases and J 5 bases, with 14 bases left between them. CDR1 and CDR2 (germline): SGHDT, YYEEEE. The DNA of the CDR3 is TGTGCCAGCAGCTTACAGGTTAAGGGTCACGAGCAGTACTTC. Translated: CASSLQVKGHEQYF.

The table lists this clonotype with a count of one. The chain joins TRBV28 to TRBJ1-5, with TRBD1 matching 8 bases. Germline V gene sequence: CDR1 MDHEN, CDR2 SYDVKM. The CDR3 runs to 15 residues. Trimming removed 10 bases from V and 2 bases from J; junction bases left unmatched: 10. CDR3: CAIKQGVLGNQPQHF. The CDR3 bases are TGTGCCATCAAACAGGGGGTATTGGGCAATCAGCCCCAGCATTTT.

CDR3 DNA: TGTGCCTGGAGGAGCGATGCGGAGACCCAGTACTTC. Residues: CAWRSDAETQYF. The chain has TRBV30 and TRBJ2-5; unclear D gene. This CDR3 has 12 residues. Between the trimmed V and J ends, which lost 3 bases and 5 bases, there was a span of 10 bases. Germline CDR1 reads GTSNPN; CDR2 reads SVGIG (reference sequence). Full variable domain (rest looked up from reference TRBV30 and TRBJ2-5): SQTIHQWPATLVQPVGSPLSLECTVEGTSNPNLYWYRQAAGRGLQLLFYSVGIGQISSEVPQNLSASRPQDRQFILSSKKLLLSDSGFYLCAWRSDAETQYFGPGTRLLVL.

The J gene is TRBJ2-3, the V gene TRBV14; D may be TRBD1 (6 bases). Looked up from germline, CDR1 is SGHDN and CDR2 is FVKESK. The CDR3 has 15 residues. Trimming removed 0 bases at V and 7 bases at J, with 14 bases between. For the CDR3, the DNA is TGTGCCAGCAGCCAAGAGCACAGGGCGGTCAATACGCAGTATTTT. Amino acids: CASSQEHRAVNTQYF.

This clonotype was seen a single time. The chain employs TRBV7-2 and TRBJ2-5; D perhaps matches TRBD2 (5 bases). The CDR3 is 12 residues long. V was clipped by 5 bases and J by 5 bases, with 9 bases between them. CDR1 and CDR2 (germline): SGHTA, FQGNSA. The CDR3: CASSIRGETQYF. The CDR3 nucleotides are TGTGCCAGCAGCATCAGAGGGGAGACCCAGTACTTC.

CDR3 DNA sequence: TGCAGTGCTAGAGTGGGACTGAGCTATGGCTACACCTTC. Encoded protein: CSARVGLSYGYTF. The V call is TRBV20-1, the J call TRBJ1-2, with D tentatively TRBD1 (5 bases). CDR1 DFQATT and CDR2 SNEGSKA come from the germline V gene (reference sequence). V lost 1 base, J lost 4 bases, and 10 bases lay in between. The CDR3 covers 13 residues.

This chain uses TRBV3-1 with TRBJ2-5; D might be TRBD2 (6 bases). Germline lookup yields CDR1 LGHDT and CDR2 YNNKEL (reference sequence). This CDR3 region has 15 residues. Between the trimmed V and J ends, which lost 4 bases and 0 bases, there was a span of 12 bases. The CDR3 DNA sequence: TGTGCCAGCAGCCTTGGGCGGGGATACCAAGAGACCCAGTACTTC. It yields the protein CASSLGRGYQETQYF.

The chain recombines TRBV7-9 with TRBJ1-2, with TRBD1 identical over 7 bases. The J segment lost 6 bases and the V segment lost 0 bases, leaving 4 bases of the junction unmatched. The CDR3 consists of 14 residues. CDR1 and CDR2 (germline): SEHNR, FQNEAQ (reference sequence). In DNA, the CDR3 is TGTGCCAGCAGCTTAGCCGCACAGGGGAATGGCTACACCTTC. Protein sequence: CASSLAAQGNGYTF.

The genes are TRBV7-2 and TRBJ2-3; 12 nucleotides line up with TRBD2. This CDR3 contains 16 residues. Germline V gene data show CDR1 as SGHTA and CDR2 as FQGNSA. J lost 5 bases, V lost 5 bases, and 8 bases had no gene match. The CDR3 is CASSQALAGGQDTQYF. DNA of the CDR3: TGTGCCAGCAGCCAAGCTCTAGCGGGGGGGCAAGATACGCAGTATTTT.

The chain uses TRBV6-4 and TRBJ2-5, with no clear D. This CDR3 comprises 15 residues. CDR1 MRHNA and CDR2 SNTAGT come from the germline V gene. V lost 2 bases, J lost 1 base, and 11 bases lay in between. CDR3 DNA sequence: TGTGCCAGCAGTGACCGGTCACACCTCCAAGAGACCCAGTACTTC. Its protein product is CASSDRSHLQETQYF.

This clonotype occurred once. The V gene is TRBV2, the J gene TRBJ2-5; D is ambiguous. Deletions cut 8 bases from V and 3 bases from J, with 13 bases between. CDR3 length: 13 amino acids. Looked up from germline, CDR1 is SNHLY and CDR2 is FYNNEI. The CDR3 loop reads CASEPSGEETQYF. CDR3 DNA sequence: TGTGCCAGCGAGCCGTCGGGTGAAGAGACCCAGTACTTC.

V usage is TRBV7-3 and J usage is TRBJ1-1, with D maybe TRBD1 (5 bases). CDR1 is SGHTA, CDR2 FQGTGA, per germline. The ends were cut back, 1 base at V and 7 bases at J, with 10 bases in the middle. The CDR3 sequence is 13 residues long. The CDR3 DNA reads as TGTGCCAGCAGCTTAAGCCGGGGCAGTGAAGCTTTCTTT. The encoded protein is CASSLSRGSEAFF. Combining the CDR3 with reference TRBV7-3 and TRBJ1-1 gives the whole variable domain GAGVSQTPSNKVTEKGKYVELRCDPISGHTALYWYRQSLGQGPEFLIYFQGTGAADDSGLPNDRFFAVRPEGSVSTLKIQRTERGDSAVYLCASSLSRGSEAFFGQGTRLTVV.

The gene calls are TRBV20-1 and TRBJ1-2; 8 bases match TRBD1. The CDR3 extends over 13 amino acids. After removal of 2 bases from V and 6 bases from J, the junction contained 5 bases not matched to a gene. Germline V CDR1 and CDR2: DFQATT, SNEGSKA (reference sequence). This chain's CDR3 is CSARTGGIHGYTF. In nucleotides, the CDR3 is TGCAGTGCTAGAACAGGGGGAATCCATGGCTACACCTTC.

This clonotype was seen once. One end of the junction is discordant with germline, which a read error may explain. This chain uses TRBV20-1 with TRBJ2-5; D is perhaps TRBD2 (5 bases). This CDR3 region has 15 residues. Germline lookup yields CDR1 DFQATT and CDR2 SNEGSKA (reference sequence). The DNA of the CDR3 is TGCAGTGCCCCCCCCACTAGTCTCGGGCAAGGGACCCAGTACTTC. Translated, it gives CSAPPTSLGQGTQYF.

This chain joins TRBV30 and TRBJ2-5, with D possibly matching TRBD1 (5 bases). The CDR3 loop spans 11 amino acids. CDR1 GTSNPN and CDR2 SVGIG come from the germline V gene (reference sequence). The V and J ends lost 8 bases and 5 bases respectively, with 12 bases between them. In DNA, the CDR3 is TGTGCCGGCAGGGTCGGCGAGACCCAGTACTTC. Protein: CAGRVGETQYF.

The chain carries TRBV9 and TRBJ2-5; 9 positions match TRBD2. CDR1 is SGDLS and CDR2 is YYNGEE in the germline V gene. The V segment lost 0 bases and the J segment 5 bases; nucleotides outside the gene matches: 8. This CDR3 is 16 amino acids long. The DNA for the CDR3 is TGTGCCAGCAGCGTAGCTGGCGGGGGGGCGAAGGAGACCCAGTACTTC. Encoded protein: CASSVAGGGAKETQYF.

This sequence joins TRBV15 and TRBJ1-3, with D hard to call. Trimming removed 0 bases at V and 2 bases at J, with 8 bases between. Per the germline V gene, CDR1 is LNHNV and CDR2 is YYDKDF (reference sequence). This CDR3 is built from 15 residues. The CDR3 reads CATSRDRGAGNTIYF. The CDR3 region has the DNA TGTGCCACCAGCAGAGATCGGGGAGCTGGAAACACCATATATTTT. Full variable domain (missing parts from reference TRBV15 and TRBJ1-3): DAMVIQNPRYQVTQFGKPVTLSCSQTLNHNVMYWYQQKSSQAPKLLFHYYDKDFNNEADTPDNFQSRRPNTSFCFLDIRSPGLGDTAMYLCATSRDRGAGNTIYFGEGSWLTVV.

The chain has TRBV27 and TRBJ2-1; 8 bases align to TRBD1. Looked up from germline, CDR1 is MNHEY and CDR2 is SMNVEV (reference sequence). This CDR3 spans 15 amino acids. The junction had 4 bases not matched to a gene; V was cut back by 2 bases and J by 4 bases. CDR3 nucleotide sequence: TGTGCCAGCAGTTTAGACAGGGGAAATTACAATGAGCAGTTCTTC. It specifies CASSLDRGNYNEQFF.

This chain joins TRBV6-1 and TRBJ1-5; D gene uncertain. Germline CDR1 reads MNHNS; CDR2 reads SASEGT. V was shortened by 5 bases and J by 0 bases, with 14 bases between the two germline ends. This CDR3 has 16 residues. CDR3 DNA: TGTGCCAGCAGTCCGAGGGCAGATTATAGCAATCAGCCCCAGCATTTT. Encoded protein: CASSPRADYSNQPQHF.

The CDR3 sequence: CASSEPSTGLGLYF. The CDR3 DNA is TGTGCCAGCAGTGAACCCTCGACAGGGTTGGGTTTGTACTTC. The chain joins TRBV25-1 to TRBJ2-7; TRBD1 aligns across 7 bases. The CDR3 is 14 amino acids. Germline CDR1 is MGHDK and CDR2 is SYGVNS. Trimming took 2 bases from V and 12 from J; bases not matched to a gene: 13.

The sample holds one count of this clonotype. V gene TRBV30 combines with J gene TRBJ2-3; TRBD2 matches 7 bases. V was pared by 2 bases and J by 2 bases, with 7 bases of the junction left unmatched. Germline loops: CDR1 GTSNPN, CDR2 SVGIG (reference sequence). CDR3 length: 15 amino acids. The CDR3 loop reads CAWSLGGGYTDTQYF. DNA of the CDR3: TGTGCCTGGAGTCTCGGCGGGGGATACACAGATACGCAGTATTTT.

This clonotype was recorded only once. The chain links TRBV29-1 to TRBJ2-3, with 10 bases matching TRBD2. The CDR3 covers 14 residues. Germline trimming cut 7 bases from V and 5 bases from J; bases unmatched to any gene: 9. Looked up from germline, CDR1 is SQVTM and CDR2 is ANQGSEA. Written as DNA, the CDR3 is TGCAGCGCACGGACTAGCGGTATGGGAGATACGCAGTATTTT. Translation: CSARTSGMGDTQYF.